The 26 T cell receptor beta chains reported below all come from one sample, sequenced in a study of blood T cells in healthy people across ages. For the second PCR, which ran for about 6 to 11 cycles, a sample-barcoded 5' primer and a J-beta primer mix were used. TCRdb called the 5' RACE reads again in MiXCR, with one record for every CDR3 protein. The sample lists approximately 360,000 distinct CDR3 sequences, 45% to 60% occurring once. The sample taken for sequencing was blood. Receptors originate from a man between 60 and 75 years old in good health.

The genes are TRBV29-1 and TRBJ2-3, with 8 bases lining up with TRBD1. The V gene's germline CDR1 is SQVTM and CDR2 ANQGSEA. The length of the CDR3 is 12 residues. The V gene end was trimmed by 5 bases and the J gene end by 10 bases; junction bases not matched to a gene: 8. CDR3 bases: TGCAGCGTTATCCTACAGGGGGAAGCGCAGTATTTT. Translating gives CSVILQGEAQYF.

This rearrangement joins TRBV3-1 to TRBJ2-7, with D tentatively TRBD1 (5 bases). The CDR3 is 15 residues long. Trimming shortened V by 7 bases and J by 2 bases, and 18 bases separated the two germline ends. Germline V gene data show CDR1 as LGHDT and CDR2 as YNNKEL (reference sequence). CDR3 sequence (DNA): TGTGCCAGCACCCCTGGCGCCTCAGGGACCTACGAGCAGTACTTC. It is translated as CASTPGASGTYEQYF.

The V gene is TRBV12-3 or TRBV12-4, the J gene TRBJ2-1; D could derive from TRBD1 or TRBD2 (5 bases each). Trimming removed 5 bases at V and 2 bases at J, with 13 bases between. The CDR3 consists of 15 residues. CDR3 protein: CASSERDGAYNEQFF. DNA for the CDR3: TGTGCCAGCAGTGAACGGGACGGAGCCTACAATGAGCAGTTCTTC.

V is TRBV20-1 and J is TRBJ2-1; 8 bases map to TRBD2. The CDR3 is 13 amino acids. Germline V gene lookup returns CDR1 DFQATT and CDR2 SNEGSKA (reference sequence). Germline trimming cut 2 bases from V and 3 bases from J; bases unmatched to any gene: 0. CDR3 region: CSARLAGYNEQFF. CDR3 sequence (DNA): TGCAGTGCTAGACTAGCGGGCTACAATGAGCAGTTCTTC.

This clonotype showed up just a few times. The chain employs TRBV30 and TRBJ1-5; the D is unclear. This CDR3 contains 14 residues. V dropped 7 bases and J dropped 2 bases, with 15 bases sitting between them. Germline V lookup: CDR1 GTSNPN, CDR2 SVGIG (reference sequence). The CDR3 bases are TGTGCCTACCGTAGTCCGATCCGCAATCAGCCCCAGCATTTT. This gives the protein CAYRSPIRNQPQHF.

The V and J genes are TRBV6-1 and TRBJ1-2; D ambiguous. V was shortened by 0 bases and J by 4 bases, with 9 bases between the two germline ends. The CDR3 length is 14 residues. Looked up from germline, CDR1 is MNHNS and CDR2 is SASEGT. CDR3: CASSEASHLYGYTF. The CDR3 DNA follows: TGTGCCAGCAGTGAAGCGTCGCATCTCTATGGCTACACCTTC.

This clonotype was seen once. The gene calls are TRBV20-1 and TRBJ2-3; D possibly corresponds to TRBD2 (6 bases). V lost 6 bases, J lost 13 bases, and 20 bases lay in between. The CDR3 runs 12 residues. Germline V gene sequence: CDR1 DFQATT, CDR2 SNEGSKA (reference sequence). DNA of the CDR3: TGCAGTGCACCCCTTAGCGTAGGAGGGGAGTATTTT. Translating gives CSAPLSVGGEYF.

This chain joins TRBV24-1 and TRBJ1-5, with a possible D match to TRBD1 (5 bases). This CDR3 comprises 16 residues. The V and J ends lost 5 bases and 4 bases respectively, with 17 bases between them. CDR1 is KGHDR, CDR2 SFDVKD, per germline. The CDR3 protein is CATSVRVEDINQPQHF. The CDR3 nucleotides read TGTGCCACCAGTGTAAGGGTGGAGGACATTAATCAGCCCCAGCATTTT.

This clonotype was observed a handful of times. The rearrangement links TRBV29-1 to TRBJ2-7; 11 bases match TRBD2. J was trimmed by 3 bases and V by 5 bases; bases with no gene match: 3. This CDR3 is built from 13 residues. The germline V gene has CDR1 SQVTM and CDR2 ANQGSEA. The CDR3: CSVLAGGVYEQYF. In DNA form, the CDR3 reads TGCAGCGTTCTAGCGGGGGGTGTCTACGAGCAGTACTTC.

V is TRBV28 and J is TRBJ1-2; 11 bases are a match to TRBD1. Germline CDR1 reads MDHEN; CDR2 reads SYDVKM. The J segment lost 8 bases and the V segment lost 5 bases, leaving 10 bases of the junction unmatched. This CDR3 has 15 residues. The CDR3 sequence is CASSGTGGVLGGYTF. The DNA of the CDR3 is TGTGCCAGCAGTGGGACAGGGGGAGTCCTTGGCGGCTACACCTTC.

The CDR3 sequence: CASLPSSGTGFPYEQYF. CDR3 coding DNA: TGTGCCAGCCTACCCTCCTCCGGGACAGGGTTCCCCTACGAGCAGTACTTC. The rearrangement joins TRBV28 to TRBJ2-7; 9 positions match TRBD1. Germline CDR1 is MDHEN and CDR2 is SYDVKM. The V and J ends lost 8 bases and 2 bases, in that order; junction bases with no gene match: 16. CDR3 length equals 17 residues.

This clonotype was seen only once. This chain joins TRBV20-1 and TRBJ2-7; 10 bases match TRBD1. Germline values: CDR1 DFQATT, CDR2 SNEGSKA (reference sequence). This CDR3 has 14 residues. J gave up 2 bases and V 6 bases, and 7 bases lay outside the gene matches. CDR3 residues: CSANRDRGTYEQYF. CDR3 DNA sequence: TGCAGTGCAAACCGGGACAGGGGAACCTACGAGCAGTACTTC.

This chain connects TRBV9 to TRBJ2-3, with D perhaps matching TRBD1 or TRBD2 (5 bases each). Germline loops: CDR1 SGDLS, CDR2 YYNGEE. This CDR3 comprises 15 residues. Trimming stripped 0 bases from V and 6 bases from J, with 14 bases between. The CDR3 region has the DNA TGTGCCAGCAGCGTAGATAACAGGAGGAGGGATACGCAGTATTTT. Translation gives CASSVDNRRRDTQYF.

This clonotype was counted a few times. The chain couples TRBV4-2 to TRBJ2-4, with D perhaps matching TRBD1 or TRBD2 (5 bases each). The J call could be wrong; TRBJ2-5 is a better fit for the DNA end. Germline loops: CDR1 LGHNA, CDR2 YNFKEQ. CDR3 length: 16 amino acids. The CDR3 loop reads CASSQAGTPGAETQYF. The CDR3 bases are TGTGCCAGCAGCCAAGCGGGGACCCCTGGGGCAGAGACCCAGTACTTC.

V usage is TRBV27 and J usage is TRBJ2-5, with D perhaps matching TRBD1 (6 bases). There are 15 residues in the CDR3. Trimming cost V 8 bases and J 2 bases, with 18 bases left between them. Germline CDR1 reads MNHEY; CDR2 reads SMNVEV (reference sequence). In nucleotides, the CDR3 is TGTGCCAGCCTGTCCTATGCCGGGACACAAGAGACCCAGTACTTC. Amino acids: CASLSYAGTQETQYF.

The table lists this clonotype with a few counts. V is TRBV6-2 or TRBV6-3 and J is TRBJ1-1; D is unresolved. CDR3 length: 13 amino acids. Germline CDR1 reads MNHEY; CDR2 reads SVGEGT. Trimming pared 2 bases from V and 7 bases from J, leaving 11 bases between. Written as DNA, the CDR3 is TGTGCCAGCAGTTACGGCGGGTACGGTGAAGCTTTCTTT. Translation: CASSYGGYGEAFF.

This rearrangement joins TRBV25-1 to TRBJ2-7; D uncertain. This CDR3 comprises 12 residues. V dropped 6 bases and J dropped 7 bases, with 13 bases sitting between them. Germline CDR1 reads MGHDK; CDR2 reads SYGVNS. CDR3 DNA: TGTGCCAGCAGGGATCCGGCGAATGAGCAGTACTTC. This encodes CASRDPANEQYF.

This chain uses TRBV20-1 with TRBJ2-2; the match to TRBD2 covers 7 bases. The CDR3 extends over 15 amino acids. Germline V gives CDR1 DFQATT, CDR2 SNEGSKA (reference sequence). The V gene end was trimmed by 0 bases and the J gene end by 4 bases; junction bases not matched to a gene: 5. The chain's CDR3 is CSARDWTRGTGELFF. In DNA, the CDR3 is TGCAGTGCTAGAGATTGGACTAGAGGCACCGGGGAGCTGTTTTTT.

The rearrangement links TRBV5-1 to TRBJ1-1; D unresolved. V was pared by 3 bases and J by 5 bases, with 14 bases between. The V gene's germline CDR1 is SGHRS and CDR2 YFSETQ. The CDR3 loop spans 14 amino acids. This chain's CDR3 is CASSSREGSTEAFF. The CDR3 DNA is TGCGCCAGCAGCTCCCGCGAGGGAAGTACTGAAGCTTTCTTT.

The rearrangement uses TRBV2 and TRBJ2-1; 7 bases match TRBD2. The end of the DNA fits TRBJ2-7 better, so the J call may be wrong. This CDR3 region has 14 residues. Germline-derived CDR1 and CDR2 are SNHLY and FYNNEI. The CDR3 sequence: CATWGGGSNNEQYF. CDR3 nucleotide sequence: TGTGCCACCTGGGGCGGGGGTTCGAACAATGAGCAGTACTTC.

This clonotype was observed a handful of times. This rearrangement joins TRBV20-1 to TRBJ2-3; TRBD2 agrees at 7 bases. The CDR3 contains 15 residues. The V gene end was trimmed by 5 bases and the J gene end by 2 bases; junction bases not matched to a gene: 10. Germline V gives CDR1 DFQATT, CDR2 SNEGSKA (reference sequence). CDR3 nucleotides: TGCAGTGCTGCCCCACTAGCGACCCTCACAGATACGCAGTATTTT. Encoded protein: CSAAPLATLTDTQYF.

This clonotype came up many times. The J gene is TRBJ2-7, the V gene TRBV5-1; possible D gene TRBD1, 8 bases. Germline V gives CDR1 SGHRS, CDR2 YFSETQ. Trimming stripped 2 bases from V and 3 bases from J, with 15 bases between. The CDR3 runs 15 residues. CDR3 bases: TGCGCCAGCAGCTTAGTACAGGGGGGGTTCTACGAGCAGTACTTC. Residues: CASSLVQGGFYEQYF.

The sample holds one count of this clonotype. This chain uses TRBV20-1 with TRBJ2-1; D gene unclear. The ends were cut back, 0 bases at V and 3 bases at J, with 12 bases in the middle. This CDR3 comprises 15 residues. Germline loops: CDR1 DFQATT, CDR2 SNEGSKA (reference sequence). Here the CDR3 reads CSARDGLRRYNEQFF. Here the CDR3 DNA reads TGCAGTGCTAGAGATGGGCTCCGGCGCTACAATGAGCAGTTCTTC.

The chain recombines TRBV20-1 with TRBJ2-3; 8 nucleotides line up with TRBD1. The V gene end was trimmed by 3 bases and the J gene end by 2 bases; junction bases not matched to a gene: 7. The CDR3 is 15 amino acids. CDR1 and CDR2 (germline): DFQATT, SNEGSKA (reference sequence). The CDR3 DNA reads as TGCAGTGCTAGGGATACAGGGGGTCCCACAGATACGCAGTATTTT. Its translation is CSARDTGGPTDTQYF.

V and J are TRBV25-1 and TRBJ2-3, with 10 bases matching TRBD2. This CDR3 has 16 residues. In germline, CDR1 is MGHDK, CDR2 SYGVNS. After removal of 3 bases from V and 1 base from J, the junction contained 4 bases not matched to a gene. The CDR3 protein is CASSDSSGGRTDTQYF. Here the CDR3 DNA reads TGTGCCAGCAGTGACTCTAGCGGGGGTCGCACAGATACGCAGTATTTT.

The sample holds a few counts of this clonotype. The rearrangement joins TRBV7-2 to TRBJ1-2; D gene uncertain. CDR1 SGHTA and CDR2 FQGNSA come from the germline V gene. V was clipped by 5 bases and J by 5 bases, with 9 bases between them. The CDR3 is 12 residues long. CDR3 loop: CASSASRYGYTF. CDR3 sequence (DNA): TGTGCCAGCAGCGCAAGCCGTTATGGCTACACCTTC. The entire variable domain, with the rest obtained from reference TRBV7-2 and TRBJ1-2, is as follows: GAGVSQSPSNKVTEKGKDVELRCDPISGHTALYWYRQSLGQGLEFLIYFQGNSAPDKSGLPSDRFSAERTGGSVSTLTIQRTQQEDSAVYLCASSASRYGYTFGSGTRLTVV.